Below are 23 T cell receptor beta chains sequenced from a single sample in a study of blood T cell repertoires in COVID-19. The table came from immunoSEQ multiplex PCR; TCRdb's copy has only in-frame clones and leaves some out. The sample shows a few hundred thousand clones, roughly 84% of them seen only once. Sequenced: PBMCs or T cells enriched from blood (not recorded which). These receptors all stem from a woman under 30 who had been exposed to COVID-19.

This clone was picked up a small number of times. The rearrangement links TRBV4-3 to TRBJ1-3; D is unclear. Germline V lookup: CDR1 LGHNA, CDR2 YSLEER. The CDR3 extends over 15 amino acids. V was clipped by 0 bases and J by 0 bases, with 6 bases between them. CDR3 bases: TGCGCCAGCAGCCAAGATCTCAGCTCTGGAAACACCATATATTTT. This translates into CASSQDLSSGNTIYF.

V is TRBV5-6 and J is TRBJ1-5; possibly TRBD1 for D (6 bases). V shed 4 bases and J shed 5 bases, with 16 bases lying between them. The germline gives CDR1 SGHDT, CDR2 YYEEEE. The CDR3 runs to 15 residues. The CDR3 coding sequence is TGTGCCAGCAGCCGCCTAGGGGGGGGCTATCAGCCCCAGCATTTT. Translation: CASSRLGGGYQPQHF.

The chain combines TRBV28 with TRBJ1-1, with D possibly being TRBD1 (5 bases). V dropped 6 bases and J dropped 0 bases, with 11 bases sitting between them. CDR3 length: 14 residues. The germline V gene encodes CDR1 MDHEN and CDR2 SYDVKM. CDR3 sequence: CASSWGSMNTEAFF. The DNA of the CDR3 is TGTGCCAGCAGCTGGGGCTCGATGAACACTGAAGCTTTCTTT. The whole variable domain, remainder taken from reference TRBV28 and TRBJ1-1, is DVKVTQSSRYLVKRTGEKVFLECVQDMDHENMFWYRQDPGLGLRLIYFSYDVKMKEKGDIPEGYSVSREKKERFSLILESASTNQTSMYLCASSWGSMNTEAFFGQGTRLTVV.

This chain uses TRBV7-2 with TRBJ2-1, with unresolved D. V was trimmed by 3 bases and J by 4 bases, leaving 4 bases between them. Germline loops: CDR1 SGHTA, CDR2 FQGNSA. This CDR3 region has 12 residues. DNA for the CDR3: TGTGCCAGCAGCTTCCTATACAATGAGCAGTTCTTC. This encodes CASSFLYNEQFF. The whole variable domain, remainder taken from reference TRBV7-2 and TRBJ2-1, is GAGVSQSPSNKVTEKGKDVELRCDPISGHTALYWYRQSLGQGLEFLIYFQGNSAPDKSGLPSDRFSAERTGGSVSTLTIQRTQQEDSAVYLCASSFLYNEQFFGPGTRLTVL.

This chain joins TRBV5-6 and TRBJ1-1; D remains ambiguous. Germline V lookup: CDR1 SGHDT, CDR2 YYEEEE. The CDR3 is 14 residues long. Trimming took 4 bases from V and 0 from J, leaving 10 bases between them. The CDR3 DNA follows: TGTGCCAGCAGCCCCGGGATGTTGAACACTGAAGCTTTCTTT. Its protein product is CASSPGMLNTEAFF.

This sequence joins TRBV28 and TRBJ1-6, with D perhaps matching TRBD1 (5 bases). Germline V lookup: CDR1 MDHEN, CDR2 SYDVKM. V was clipped by 6 bases and J by 6 bases, with 15 bases between them. The CDR3 runs to 15 residues. In DNA form, the CDR3 reads TGTGCCAGCAGATTAGGGGCTTCGGTTAATTCACCCCTCCACTTT. It is translated as CASRLGASVNSPLHF.

The chain carries TRBV5-4 and TRBJ1-3; D unclear. The CDR3 totals 15 residues. The germline CDR1 and CDR2 sequences are SGHNT and YYREEE (reference sequence). Between the trimmed V and J ends, which lost 0 bases and 1 base, there was a span of 8 bases. CDR3 DNA sequence: TGTGCCAGCAGCTTGGCGGGGTCGTCTGGAAACACCATATATTTT. It yields the protein CASSLAGSSGNTIYF. The entire variable domain, with the rest obtained from reference TRBV5-4 and TRBJ1-3, is as follows: ETGVTQSPTHLIKTRGQQVTLRCSSQSGHNTVSWYQQALGQGPQFIFQYYREEENGRGNFPPRFSGLQFPNYSSELNVNALELDDSALYLCASSLAGSSGNTIYFGEGSWLTVV.

This chain joins TRBV29-1 and TRBJ1-1; D is unclear. The CDR3 has 13 residues. The V end was cut by 3 bases, the J end by 1 base, with 9 bases between. Germline V gene data show CDR1 as SQVTM and CDR2 as ANQGSEA. The CDR3 loop is CSVEAAGNTEAFF. The CDR3 nucleotides are TGCAGCGTTGAGGCCGCAGGGAACACTGAAGCTTTCTTT.

The J gene is TRBJ1-1, the V gene TRBV28; 11 positions agree with TRBD1. CDR1 and CDR2 from the germline V gene are MDHEN and SYDVKM. V lost 4 bases and J lost 0; bases outside the gene matches: 4. This CDR3 region has 16 residues. The CDR3 here is CASSSPGQGVNTEAFF. Here the CDR3 DNA reads TGTGCCAGCAGTTCACCGGGACAGGGGGTGAACACTGAAGCTTTCTTT.

This clone was detected a few times. Different DNA sequences within this sample yield the same CDR3. This chain connects TRBV30 to TRBJ2-3, with 7 nucleotides matching TRBD1. V lost 0 bases and J lost 3; bases outside the gene matches: 0. Per the germline V gene, CDR1 is GTSNPN and CDR2 is SVGIG (reference sequence). The CDR3 extends over 13 amino acids. The CDR3 region has the DNA TGTGCCTGGAGTGTACAGGGGACAGATACGCAGTATTTT. Its translation: CAWSVQGTDTQYF. Full variable domain (missing parts from reference TRBV30 and TRBJ2-3): SQTIHQWPATLVQPVGSPLSLECTVEGTSNPNLYWYRQAAGRGLQLLFYSVGIGQISSEVPQNLSASRPQDRQFILSSKKLLLSDSGFYLCAWSVQGTDTQYFGPGTRLTVL.

The chain carries TRBV30 and TRBJ1-5; D unclear. CDR3 size: 15 residues. V shed 0 bases and J shed 1 base, with 10 bases lying between them. Germline CDR1 reads GTSNPN; CDR2 reads SVGIG (reference sequence). The CDR3 DNA reads TGTGCCTGGAGTGTTGGAACAGAAAGCAATCAGCCCCAGCATTTT. Translating gives CAWSVGTESNQPQHF.

The rearrangement uses TRBV19 and TRBJ1-1, with 7 bases aligning to TRBD1. The CDR3 has 13 residues. CDR1 and CDR2 (germline): LNHDA, SQIVND (reference sequence). Trimming cost V 6 bases and J 6 bases; bases outside gene matches: 7. The CDR3 DNA is TGTGCCAGTAGCCGACAGGGTCGGCCTGAAGCTTTCTTT. Its translation is CASSRQGRPEAFF. Filled out from reference TRBV19 and TRBJ1-1, the complete variable domain reads DGGITQSPKYLFRKEGQNVTLSCEQNLNHDAMYWYRQDPGQGLRLIYYSQIVNDFQKGDIAEGYSVSREKKESFPLTVTSAQKNPTAFYLCASSRQGRPEAFFGQGTRLTVV.

This chain links TRBV5-4 with TRBJ2-5, with D possibly TRBD2 on 5 matching bases. The CDR3 has 14 amino acids. The germline V gene has CDR1 SGHNT and CDR2 YYREEE (reference sequence). V dropped 3 bases and J dropped 3 bases, with 12 bases sitting between them. The CDR3 nucleotides are TGTGCCAGCAGCTCCTTAGGAGGTGAAGAGACCCAGTACTTC. It translates to CASSSLGGEETQYF.

This chain connects TRBV27 to TRBJ2-1; 7 positions agree with TRBD2. The CDR3 length is 15 residues. Trimming removed 6 bases from V and 4 bases from J; junction bases left unmatched: 9. Germline CDR1 is MNHEY and CDR2 is SMNVEV (reference sequence). This chain's CDR3 is CASREREAPYNEQFF. CDR3 in DNA: TGTGCCAGCAGAGAGCGGGAAGCCCCTTACAATGAGCAGTTCTTC.

The chain couples TRBV5-8 to TRBJ2-7, with TRBD1 identical over 7 bases. The V segment lost 3 bases and the J segment 2 bases; nucleotides outside the gene matches: 8. The CDR3 has 15 residues. Germline CDR1 is SGHTS and CDR2 is YDEGEE. The CDR3 DNA follows: TGTGCCAGCAGCTCTCGGACAGGATTAACCTACGAGCAGTACTTC. It specifies CASSSRTGLTYEQYF. Full variable domain (remainder filled in from reference TRBV5-8 and TRBJ2-7): EAGVTQSPTHLIKTRGQQATLRCSPISGHTSVYWYQQALGLGLQFLLWYDEGEERNRGNFPPRFSGRQFPNYSSELNVNALELEDSALYLCASSSRTGLTYEQYFGPGTRLTVT.

The gene calls are TRBV7-2 and TRBJ1-1, with a tentative D call TRBD1 (5 bases). Trimming took 0 bases from V and 6 from J, leaving 8 bases between them. In germline, CDR1 is SGHTA, CDR2 FQGNSA. CDR3 length: 13 residues. CDR3 coding DNA: TGTGCCAGCAGCTTAGCGCGGGGGTCTGAAGCTTTCTTT. Protein product: CASSLARGSEAFF.

The chain is built from TRBV21-1 and TRBJ2-4; the tabulated D call, TRBD1, remains unverified against the DNA. TRBV21-1 corresponds to a pseudogene. The CDR3 extends over 23 amino acids. The CDR3 coding sequence is TGTGCCAGCAGCAAAAATCCTGGGGTGGGGGCCTCGCACAACCCCGTAGCCAAAAACATTCAGTACTTC. Its translation: CASSKNPGVGASHNPVAKNIQYF.

Only a few counts were recorded for this clone. This rearrangement joins TRBV4-1 to TRBJ1-2; a weak D match, TRBD1 (5 bases). Between the trimmed V and J ends, which lost 0 bases and 5 bases, there was a span of 16 bases. CDR1 is MGHRA and CDR2 is YSYEKL in the germline V gene. CDR3 size: 16 residues. The CDR3 coding sequence is TGCGCCAGCAGCCAAGAGGGGGGACCGGCCACATATGGCTACACCTTC. It yields the protein CASSQEGGPATYGYTF.

The chain employs TRBV19 and TRBJ1-5; D gene ambiguous. Deletions cut 8 bases from V and 2 bases from J, with 10 bases between. This CDR3 is 13 amino acids long. The germline V gene has CDR1 LNHDA and CDR2 SQIVND (reference sequence). CDR3 nucleotides: TGTGCCAGTTCCTATTCGGGCAATCAGCCCCAGCATTTT. It codes for CASSYSGNQPQHF.

The genes are TRBV9 and TRBJ2-7, with D perhaps TRBD1 (6 bases). Germline CDR1 and CDR2: SGDLS and YYNGEE. CDR3 length: 15 residues. Trimming shortened V by 2 bases and J by 0 bases, and 12 bases separated the two germline ends. CDR3 region: CASSVNRDSSYEQYF. CDR3 nucleotide sequence: TGTGCCAGCAGCGTGAACAGGGATAGCTCCTACGAGCAGTACTTC.

The J gene is TRBJ2-7, the V gene TRBV24-1; D is unresolved. V was pared by 5 bases and J by 2 bases, with 9 bases between. The V gene's germline CDR1 is KGHDR and CDR2 SFDVKD. This CDR3 is built from 13 residues. The CDR3 protein is CATSGGPAYEQYF. The CDR3 DNA sequence: TGTGCCACCAGTGGAGGTCCAGCCTACGAGCAGTACTTC.

This clone was found once. The CDR3 sequence is CSASGPTGGPQHF. The DNA of the CDR3 is TGCAGTGCTAGTGGTCCGACCGGGGGGCCCCAGCATTTT. The chain employs TRBV20-1 and TRBJ1-5, with D tentatively TRBD1 (5 bases). Germline CDR1 reads DFQATT; CDR2 reads SNEGSKA (reference sequence). Trimming pared 3 bases from V and 9 bases from J, leaving 15 bases between. This CDR3 spans 13 amino acids.

This clone was recorded only once. The junction departs from germline at one end; a sequencing error may be responsible. The chain uses TRBV6-5 and TRBJ1-1, with TRBD1 matching over 9 bases. The germline CDR1 and CDR2 sequences are MNHEY and SVGAGI. The CDR3 contains 15 residues. Written as DNA, the CDR3 is TGTGCCAGCAATTACCGGGACAGGGTAAACACTGAAGCTTTCTTT. Translation gives CASNYRDRVNTEAFF.